Included here is one T cell receptor (beta chain) sequence, with context. Donors comprised healthy HIV-negative adults lacking recent acute infections or vaccinations. These data originate in a study of shared clonotypes between healthy human individuals. Study summary: The people who gave samples were a couple of women and a few men aged 18 to 49.

The CDR3 consists of 12 residues. The V gene lost 2 bases and the J gene lost 5 bases, with 6 bases spanning the gap. Germline V gene sequence: CDR1 MDHEN, CDR2 SYDVKM. The deep-level immunoSEQ assay was used. In the original analysis: For the immunoSEQ data, sequences were junction-only without quality scores, so filtering differed. Produced via immunoSEQ multiplex PCR; TCRdb's table is partial and in-frame only. V, J and clone size were drawn from that table, and D and trimming were deduced from the DNA. In the table there are hundreds of thousands of clones, about four fifths of which are singletons.

This chain connects TRBV28 to TRBJ1-1; D is ambiguous. Sequenced input: PBMCs. The receptor was isolated from a woman between 35 and 50 years old in good health. Some clones in this sample may be carry-over from other donors' samples. Here the CDR3 DNA reads TGTGCCAGCAGTTTAGGCAGGACTGAAGCTTTCTTT. This gives the protein CASSLGRTEAFF.